The sequence of this TCR beta chain was determined in a study of T-cell reconstitution after alpha-beta-depleted transplantation in children. General study findings and limits: Reports say that about two months after transplant, the alpha-beta T cells came out of several hundred graft clones that had expanded. Some patients' high day-60 TCRbeta diversity was traced to surviving recipient T cells and thymic progenitors. T-cell counts and diversity at one year following transplant were attributed mainly to newly produced T cells.

For this clonotype: Its antigen is not identified.

With 1 base removed from V and 1 base from J, the gap between germline ends came to 19 bases. Per germline, CDR1 DFQATT and CDR2 SNEGSKA (reference sequence). CDR3 length: 17 amino acids. Preparation of the TCRbeta library involved a method that used unique molecular identifiers. TCRdb analysed the PCR reads with MiXCR anew, one entry per CDR3 protein. This sample has some 310,000 distinct CDR3 sequences; around 25% occur once, and the top ten carry about a tenth. The sequences come from PBMCs, mostly from graft donor cells, collected 180 days after TCRalphabeta/CD19-depleted stem cell transplant. This chain connects TRBV20-1 to TRBJ1-2, with D possibly matching TRBD1 (5 bases). The origin of this receptor is a male patient younger than 18 who had a stem cell transplant for acute lymphoblastic leukemia, so the T cells may come from the graft donor. The CDR3 region has the DNA TGCAGTGCTAGAGGGGCTCTCCGAGGGGTGGATAACTATGGCTACACCTTC. This encodes CSARGALRGVDNYGYTF.